A single sample gave rise to the 7 T cell receptor beta chains below, sequenced in a study of blood T cell repertoires in COVID-19. Assay: immunoSEQ multiplex PCR; the TCRdb copy retains only in-frame clones and omits some. In the table there are 200,000 to 250,000 clones, just over 85% of which are singletons. The sequencing input was peripheral blood. All receptors come from a man aged 25 to 40 who had recovered from COVID-19.

The V and J genes are TRBV6-5 and TRBJ2-3, with 11 bases identical to TRBD2. This CDR3 has 16 amino acids. With 3 bases clipped from V and 7 bases from J, the junction kept 9 bases outside the gene matches. Germline-derived CDR1 and CDR2 are MNHEY and SVGAGI. The CDR3 here is CASSYGGGLAANTQYF. In DNA, the CDR3 is TGTGCCAGCAGTTATGGGGGGGGACTAGCGGCAAATACGCAGTATTTT.

This chain joins TRBV18 and TRBJ1-3; D ambiguous. V lost 3 bases and J lost 6, with 9 bases in between. Germline V CDR1 and CDR2: KGHSH, LQKENI. CDR3 length: 13 residues. The CDR3 bases are TGTGCCAGCTCACCGGAACTAAAAAACACCATATATTTT. It encodes CASSPELKNTIYF.

V and J are TRBV9 and TRBJ2-1, with D tentatively TRBD2 (5 bases). CDR1 and CDR2 from the germline V gene are SGDLS and YYNGEE. V was pared by 0 bases and J by 0 bases, with 10 bases between. This CDR3 contains 16 residues. CDR3 bases: TGTGCCAGCAGCGTAGGAACCGCGGGCTCCTACAATGAGCAGTTCTTC. Residues: CASSVGTAGSYNEQFF.

This chain uses TRBV3-1 (or the pseudogene TRBV3-2) with TRBJ1-6; D not resolved. V lost 3 bases, J lost 10 bases, and 16 bases lay in between. This CDR3 contains 15 residues. Germline CDR1 LGHDT, CDR2 YNNKEL (reference sequence). CDR3 nucleotide sequence: TGTGCCAGCAGCCAGCAGCGGGAGGGTCACTCACCCCTCCACTTT. It yields the protein CASSQQREGHSPLHF.

The rearrangement links TRBV12-3 or TRBV12-4 to TRBJ2-5; no definite D call. This CDR3 comprises 12 residues. V shed 3 bases and J shed 5 bases, with 7 bases lying between them. The CDR3 DNA reads TGTGCCAGCAGTTTCGTCCGGGAGACCCAGTACTTC. This codes for CASSFVRETQYF.

The chain is built from TRBV24-1 and TRBJ2-3; TRBD2 matches 7 bases. CDR1 and CDR2 (germline): KGHDR, SFDVKD. The CDR3 has 14 residues. With 4 bases clipped from V and 9 bases from J, the junction kept 9 bases outside the gene matches. CDR3 sequence (DNA): TGTGCCACCAGTGAACGGACTAGAAGGGACACGCAGTATTTT. It specifies CATSERTRRDTQYF.

The chain links TRBV5-1 to TRBJ1-1, with TRBD1 matching over 7 bases. The J segment lost 3 bases and the V segment lost 2 bases, leaving 4 bases of the junction unmatched. CDR1 is SGHRS, CDR2 YFSETQ, per germline. CDR3 length equals 14 residues. The CDR3 region has the DNA TGCGCCAGCAGCTTTCAGGGGGTCGACACTGAAGCTTTCTTT. Translating gives CASSFQGVDTEAFF.